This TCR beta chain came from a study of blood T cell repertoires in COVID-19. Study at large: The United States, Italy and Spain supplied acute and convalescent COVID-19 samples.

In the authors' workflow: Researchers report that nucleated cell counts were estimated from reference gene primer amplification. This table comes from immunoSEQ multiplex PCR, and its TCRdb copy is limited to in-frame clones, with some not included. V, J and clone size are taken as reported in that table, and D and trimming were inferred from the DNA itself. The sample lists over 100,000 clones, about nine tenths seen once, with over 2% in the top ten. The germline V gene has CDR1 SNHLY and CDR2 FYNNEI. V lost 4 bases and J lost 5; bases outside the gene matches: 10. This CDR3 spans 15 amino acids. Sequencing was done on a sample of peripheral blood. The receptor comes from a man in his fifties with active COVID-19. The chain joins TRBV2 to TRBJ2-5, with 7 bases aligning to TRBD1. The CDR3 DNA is TGTGCCAGCAGTGGCGCCCAGACAGGGCTGGAGACCCAGTACTTC. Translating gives CASSGAQTGLETQYF.